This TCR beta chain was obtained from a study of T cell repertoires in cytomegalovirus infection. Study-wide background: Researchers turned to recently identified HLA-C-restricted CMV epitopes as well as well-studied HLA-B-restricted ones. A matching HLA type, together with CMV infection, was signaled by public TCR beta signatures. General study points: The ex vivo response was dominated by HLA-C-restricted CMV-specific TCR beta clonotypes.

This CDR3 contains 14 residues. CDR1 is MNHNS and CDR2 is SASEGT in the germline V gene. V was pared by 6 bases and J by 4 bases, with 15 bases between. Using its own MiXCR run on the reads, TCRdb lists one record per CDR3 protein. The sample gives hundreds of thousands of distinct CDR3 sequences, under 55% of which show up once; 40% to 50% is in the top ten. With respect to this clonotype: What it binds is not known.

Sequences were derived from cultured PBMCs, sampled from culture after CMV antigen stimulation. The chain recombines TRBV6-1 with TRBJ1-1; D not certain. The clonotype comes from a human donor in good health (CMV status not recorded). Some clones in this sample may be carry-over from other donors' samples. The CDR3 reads CASSRTGGSTEAFF. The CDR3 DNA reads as TGTGCCAGCAGCCGGACTGGAGGGAGCACTGAAGCTTTCTTT.